A selection of T cell receptor beta chains follows, all from one sample in a study of blood T cell repertoires in COVID-19. Using immunoSEQ multiplex PCR, the repertoire was profiled, and TCRdb retains in-frame clones only, with some absent. Found here are about 200,000 clones, about 88% of them singletons; the top ten hold around 1.7%. The sequencing input was peripheral blood. The receptor set was obtained from a man in his late teens or twenties with active or convalescent COVID-19. Both conserved end residues are part of each CDR3. A D gene is named only where the DNA matches it firmly. For some rows the clone size is stated as once, few or many, or as a class when expanded; others skip it.

J gene,D gene,V gene,clone size,CDR3 DNA,CDR3 protein
TRBJ1-1,TRBD1,TRBV5-1,few,TGCGCCAGCAGCTCTGATGTAGACAGGGGGTGGACTGAAGCTTTCTTT,CASSSDVDRGWTEAFF
TRBJ2-3,.,TRBV7-3,.,TGTGCCAGCAGCTCAATGGCAGACACAGATACGCAGTATTTT,CASSSMADTDTQYF
TRBJ1-2,.,TRBV5-6,.,TGTGCCAGCAGCCAAAAAGAGGGGGTGGTCTATGGCTACACCTTC,CASSQKEGVVYGYTF
TRBJ1-4,.,TRBV3-1/TRBV3-2,.,TGTGCCAGCAGCCAAGATCTTCGGTCTAATGAAAAACTGTTTTTT,CASSQDLRSNEKLFF
TRBJ1-2,TRBD1,TRBV6-5,.,TGTGCCAGCAGCCTTCAAGGACAGGCAAACTATGGCTACACCTTC,CASSLQGQANYGYTF
TRBJ1-2,.,TRBV7-9,.,TGTGCCAGCAGCCCGGGGGTCGGAAACTATGGCTACACCTTC,CASSPGVGNYGYTF
TRBJ2-1,TRBD2,TRBV6-6,.,TGTGCCAGCAGTTACTCGGGAGGGCCCTTGTATGAGCAGTTCTTC,CASSYSGGPLYEQFF
TRBJ1-2,.,TRBV6-5,.,TGTGCCAGCGAGGGGGGGGACTATGGCTACACCTTC,CASEGGDYGYTF
TRBJ1-6,.,TRBV5-8,.,TGTGCCAGCAGCTTGGTCGCAGGCTCCTATAATTCACCCCTCCACTTT,CASSLVAGSYNSPLHF
TRBJ2-3,.,TRBV7-9,.,TGTGCCAGCAGCTTAGACCGGGATACGCAGTATTTT,CASSLDRDTQYF
TRBJ2-7,TRBD1,TRBV9,.,TGTGCCAGCAGCGGGGGAGACAGGGCCTACGAGCAGTACTTC,CASSGGDRAYEQYF
TRBJ2-3,.,TRBV7-3,.,TGTGCCAGCAGCTCGTCCGGGACACACTTCACAGATACGCAGTATTTT,CASSSSGTHFTDTQYF
TRBJ1-1,.,TRBV7-8,.,TGTGCCAGCAGCTTATTGCAGGGTCAGGACACTGAAGCTTTCTTT,CASSLLQGQDTEAFF
TRBJ2-1,TRBD1,TRBV28,.,TGTGCCAGCAGTTTAGGCCAACAGGGGCGAGGAGGTGAGCAGTTCTTC,CASSLGQQGRGGEQFF
TRBJ1-6,.,TRBV3-1/TRBV3-2,once,TGTGCCAGCAGCCAAGAACCGGGATCACCCCTCCACTTT,CASSQEPGSPLHF
TRBJ2-6,.,TRBV4-1,.,TGCGCCAGCAGCCAAGAGCGGGGGCCTGGGGCCAACGTCCTGACTTTC,CASSQERGPGANVLTF
TRBJ2-1,TRBD2,TRBV29-1,once,TGCAGCGTCCATAGACTAGCGAGCGATGAGCAGTTCTTC,CSVHRLASDEQFF
TRBJ1-5,TRBD1,TRBV18,.,TGTGCCAGCTCACCCGCGGGGACAGGTAATCAGCCCCAGCATTTT,CASSPAGTGNQPQHF
TRBJ1-5,.,TRBV19,.,TGTGCCAGTAGCTTCAGGGCACGGCAGCCCCAGCATTTT,CASSFRARQPQHF
TRBJ1-6,TRBD1,TRBV6-6,.,TGTGCCAGCAGGGATTCAGGGGGCTTAAGCTCACCCCTCCACTTT,CASRDSGGLSSPLHF
TRBJ2-7,TRBD1,TRBV10-1,.,TGCGCCAGCATCTGGGACAGGGGTTGGTACGAGCAGTACTTC,CASIWDRGWYEQYF
TRBJ2-1,TRBD1,TRBV12-5,.,TGTGCTAGTGGTGCTGACAGGGTCTCCTACAATGAGCAGTTCTTC,CASGADRVSYNEQFF
TRBJ2-7,.,TRBV19,.,TGTGCCAGTAGTCGGGACTCCTCCTTGTCCTACGAGCAGTACTTC,CASSRDSSLSYEQYF
TRBJ2-1,TRBD1,TRBV7-9,.,TGTGCCAGCAGCTTATATGGGGGACAGGAGCAGTTCTTC,CASSLYGGQEQFF
TRBJ2-4,.,TRBV28,.,TGTGCCAGCGGCGGCAGGGCCAGCAGGGGAAACATTCAGTACTTC,CASGGRASRGNIQYF
TRBJ2-1,TRBD2,TRBV27,.,TGTGCCAGCAGTTTAAGCGGGGGGGCCCTCCTCAATGAGCAGTTCTTC,CASSLSGGALLNEQFF
TRBJ2-1,.,TRBV5-1,.,TGCGCCAGCAGCTTATTAGGGGAGGACTACAATGAGCAGTTCTTC,CASSLLGEDYNEQFF
TRBJ2-5,.,TRBV21-1,.,TGTGCCAGCAGACCCGGGACTAGCGCGCAGTGTTCGGAGACCCAGTACTTC,CASRPGTSAQCSETQYF
TRBJ2-7,.,TRBV6-6,.,TGTGCCAGCAGTTACTCGCCAGGGAAGGACGAGCAGTACTTC,CASSYSPGKDEQYF
TRBJ1-6,.,TRBV2,.,TGTGCCAGCAAGCAGGGAGGACTTAATTCACCCCTCCACTTT,CASKQGGLNSPLHF
TRBJ1-3,.,TRBV6-6,.,TGTGCCAGCAGGTCGTCCGGGACACTTGGAAACACCATATATTTT,CASRSSGTLGNTIYF
TRBJ2-5,TRBD1,TRBV28,.,TGTGCCAGCAGTCGAGACAGGGTACAGTACTTC,CASSRDRVQYF
TRBJ2-1,TRBD2,TRBV6-2/TRBV6-3,.,TGTGCCAGCAGTTTCCGACTAGCGGGATTGACTGAGCAGTTCTTC,CASSFRLAGLTEQFF
TRBJ1-1,.,TRBV18,.,TGTGCCAGCTCACCGTCTAGCGCAGGGTGGGGGAACACTGAAGCTTTCTTT,CASSPSSAGWGNTEAFF
TRBJ1-6,TRBD1,TRBV7-6,.,TGTGCCAGCAGCTTATTGGACAGGGGGGGTTCACCCCTCCACTTT,CASSLLDRGGSPLHF
TRBJ1-2,TRBD1,TRBV5-3,.,TGTGCCAGAAGCTTGGGGACAGGGGGCAACTATGGCTACACCTTC,CARSLGTGGNYGYTF
TRBJ1-1,.,TRBV5-5,.,TGTGCCAGCAGCTTGATATTCGGTATGAACACTGAAGCTTTCTTT,CASSLIFGMNTEAFF
TRBJ1-5,.,TRBV18,.,TGTGCCAGCTCAGAGCAGGGAAGCAATCAGCCCCAGCATTTT,CASSEQGSNQPQHF
TRBJ2-1,TRBD2,TRBV2,.,TGTGCCAGCAGCCCGGGACTAGCCTACAATGAGCAGTTCTTC,CASSPGLAYNEQFF
TRBJ2-1,.,TRBV21-1,.,TGTGCCAGCAGCAAAGCGAGGGAACTAAAACGCAATGAGCAGTTCTTC,CASSKARELKRNEQFF
TRBJ2-7,TRBD2,TRBV5-4,.,TGTGCCAGCAGCTTTGGGCCAGGGACTAACGAGCAGTACTTC,CASSFGPGTNEQYF
TRBJ1-3,.,TRBV10-3,.,TGTGCCATCAGCCTTCAAGGGACATCTGGAAACACCATATATTTT,CAISLQGTSGNTIYF
TRBJ2-2,.,TRBV10-3,.,TGTGCCATCAGTGCAGGGATTCGCACCGGGGAGCTGTTTTTT,CAISAGIRTGELFF
TRBJ1-2,TRBD1,TRBV3-1/TRBV3-2,once,TGTGCCAGCAGCCAAGGGCAGGGGGCATGGTATGGCTACACCTTC,CASSQGQGAWYGYTF